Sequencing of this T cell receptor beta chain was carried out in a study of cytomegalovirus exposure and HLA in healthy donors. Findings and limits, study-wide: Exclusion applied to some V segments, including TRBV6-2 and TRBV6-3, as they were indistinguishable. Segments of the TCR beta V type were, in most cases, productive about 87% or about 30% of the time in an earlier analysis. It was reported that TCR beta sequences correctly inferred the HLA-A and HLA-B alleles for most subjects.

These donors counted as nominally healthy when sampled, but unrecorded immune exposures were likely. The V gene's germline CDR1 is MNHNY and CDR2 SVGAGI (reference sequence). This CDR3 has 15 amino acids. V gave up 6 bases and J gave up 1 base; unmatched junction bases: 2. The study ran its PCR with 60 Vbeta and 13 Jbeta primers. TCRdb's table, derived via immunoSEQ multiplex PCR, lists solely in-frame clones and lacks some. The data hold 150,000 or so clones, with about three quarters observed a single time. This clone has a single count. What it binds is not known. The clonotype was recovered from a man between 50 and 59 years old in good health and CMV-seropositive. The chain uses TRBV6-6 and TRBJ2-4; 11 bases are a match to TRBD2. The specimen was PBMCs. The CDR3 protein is CASSSSGGAKNIQYF. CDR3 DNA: TGTGCCAGCAGCTCTAGCGGGGGGGCCAAAAACATTCAGTACTTC.